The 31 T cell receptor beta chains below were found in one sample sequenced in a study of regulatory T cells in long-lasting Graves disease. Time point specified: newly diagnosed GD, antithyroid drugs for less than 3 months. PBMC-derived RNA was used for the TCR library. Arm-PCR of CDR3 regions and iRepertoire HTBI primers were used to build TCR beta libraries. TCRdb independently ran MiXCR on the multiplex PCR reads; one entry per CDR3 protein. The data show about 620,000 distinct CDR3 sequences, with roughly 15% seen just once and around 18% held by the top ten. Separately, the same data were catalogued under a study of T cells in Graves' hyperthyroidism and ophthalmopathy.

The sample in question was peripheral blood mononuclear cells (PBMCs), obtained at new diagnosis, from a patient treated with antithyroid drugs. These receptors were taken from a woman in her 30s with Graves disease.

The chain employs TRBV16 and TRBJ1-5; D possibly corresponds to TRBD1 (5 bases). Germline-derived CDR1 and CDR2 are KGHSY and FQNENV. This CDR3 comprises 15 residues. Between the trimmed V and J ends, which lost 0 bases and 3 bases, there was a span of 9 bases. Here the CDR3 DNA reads TGTGCCAGCAGCCAATCGAGGGGCCCCAATCAGCCCCAGCATTTT. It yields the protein CASSQSRGPNQPQHF.

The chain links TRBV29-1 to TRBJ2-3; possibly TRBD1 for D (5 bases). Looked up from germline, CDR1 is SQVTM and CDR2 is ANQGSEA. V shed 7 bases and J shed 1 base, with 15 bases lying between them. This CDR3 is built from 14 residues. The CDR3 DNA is TGCAGCGCTGATAGGACATCCGGCACAGATACGCAGTATTTT. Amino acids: CSADRTSGTDTQYF.

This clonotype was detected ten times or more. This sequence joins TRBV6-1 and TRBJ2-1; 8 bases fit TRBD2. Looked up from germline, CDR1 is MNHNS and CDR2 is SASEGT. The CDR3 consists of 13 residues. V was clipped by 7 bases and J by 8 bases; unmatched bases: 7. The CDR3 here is CASNSGLGYEQFF. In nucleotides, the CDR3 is TGTGCCAGCAATTCGGGACTAGGGTATGAGCAGTTCTTC.

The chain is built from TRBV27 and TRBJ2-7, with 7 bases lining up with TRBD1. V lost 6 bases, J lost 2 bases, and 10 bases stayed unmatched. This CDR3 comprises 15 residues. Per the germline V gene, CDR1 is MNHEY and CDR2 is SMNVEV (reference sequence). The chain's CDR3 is CASRPQQGHPYEQYF. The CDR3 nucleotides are TGTGCCAGCAGACCCCAACAGGGGCACCCCTACGAGCAGTACTTC.

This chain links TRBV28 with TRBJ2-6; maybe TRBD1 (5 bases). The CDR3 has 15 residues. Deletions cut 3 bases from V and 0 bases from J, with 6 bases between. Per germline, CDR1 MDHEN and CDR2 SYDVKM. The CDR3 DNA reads TGTGCCAGCAGTTTCCAGGGCTCTGGGGCCAACGTCCTGACTTTC. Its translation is CASSFQGSGANVLTF.

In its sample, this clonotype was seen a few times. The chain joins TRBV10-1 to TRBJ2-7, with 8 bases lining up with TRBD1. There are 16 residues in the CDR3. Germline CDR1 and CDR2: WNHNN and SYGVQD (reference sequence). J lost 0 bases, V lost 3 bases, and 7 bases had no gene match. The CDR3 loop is CASSDRDRSSSYEQYF. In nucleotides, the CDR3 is TGCGCCAGCAGTGACCGGGACAGGTCAAGCTCCTACGAGCAGTACTTC.

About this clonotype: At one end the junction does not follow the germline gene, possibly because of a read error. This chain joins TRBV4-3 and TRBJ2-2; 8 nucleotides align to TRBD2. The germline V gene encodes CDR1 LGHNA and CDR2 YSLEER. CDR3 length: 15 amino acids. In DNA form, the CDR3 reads TGCGCCGGCAGCCTAGGAGGGACTAGTCCCTGGGAGCTGTTTTTT. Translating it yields CAGSLGGTSPWELFF.

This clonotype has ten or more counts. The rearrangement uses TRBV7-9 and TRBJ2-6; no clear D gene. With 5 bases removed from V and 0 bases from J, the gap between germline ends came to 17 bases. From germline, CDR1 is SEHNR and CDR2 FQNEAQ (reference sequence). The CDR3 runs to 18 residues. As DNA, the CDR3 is TGTGCCAGCAGCGATTCCCGGGCGCTAAGCTCTGGGGCCAACGTCCTGACTTTC. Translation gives CASSDSRALSSGANVLTF.

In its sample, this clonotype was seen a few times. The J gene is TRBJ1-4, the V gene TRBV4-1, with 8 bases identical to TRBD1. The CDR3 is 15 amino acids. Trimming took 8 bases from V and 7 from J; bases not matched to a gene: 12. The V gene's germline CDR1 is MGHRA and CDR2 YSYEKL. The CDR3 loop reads CASSKPGTGVEKLFF. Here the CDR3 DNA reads TGCGCCAGCTCAAAACCCGGGACAGGAGTTGAAAAACTGTTTTTT.

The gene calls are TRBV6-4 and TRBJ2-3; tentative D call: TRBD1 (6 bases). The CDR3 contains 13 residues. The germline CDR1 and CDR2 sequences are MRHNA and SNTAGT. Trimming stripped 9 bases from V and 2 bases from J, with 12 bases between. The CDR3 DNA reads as TGTGCCAGTGAGGGACATTACACAGATACGCAGTATTTT. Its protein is CASEGHYTDTQYF.

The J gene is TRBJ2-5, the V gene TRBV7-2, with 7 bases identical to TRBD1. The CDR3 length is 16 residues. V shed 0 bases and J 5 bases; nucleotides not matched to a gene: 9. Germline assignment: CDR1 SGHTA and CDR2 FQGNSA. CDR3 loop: CASSLAPTGSSETQYF. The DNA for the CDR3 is TGTGCCAGCAGCTTAGCCCCGACAGGGTCGTCGGAGACCCAGTACTTC.

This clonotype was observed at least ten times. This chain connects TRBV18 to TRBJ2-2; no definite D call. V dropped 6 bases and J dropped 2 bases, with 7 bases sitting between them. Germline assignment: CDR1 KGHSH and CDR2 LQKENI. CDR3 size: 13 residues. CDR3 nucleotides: TGTGCCAGCTCGCAGGATAACACCGGGGAGCTGTTTTTT. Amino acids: CASSQDNTGELFF. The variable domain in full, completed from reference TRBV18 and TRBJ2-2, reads NAGVMQNPRHLVRRRGQEARLRCSPMKGHSHVYWYRQLPEEGLKFMVYLQKENIIDESGMPKERFSAEFPKEGPSILRIQQVVRGDSAAYFCASSQDNTGELFFGEGSRLTVL.

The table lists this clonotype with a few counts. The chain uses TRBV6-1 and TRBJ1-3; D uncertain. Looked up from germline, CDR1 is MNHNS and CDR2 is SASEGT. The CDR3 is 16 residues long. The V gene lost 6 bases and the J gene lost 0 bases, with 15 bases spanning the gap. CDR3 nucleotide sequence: TGTGCCAGCAGCGTTGGGTCCCTGAGCTCTGGAAACACCATATATTTT. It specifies CASSVGSLSSGNTIYF.

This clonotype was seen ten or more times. CDR3 amino acids: CATGVARDTEAFF. CDR3 nucleotides: TGTGCCACCGGGGTGGCTCGGGATACTGAAGCTTTCTTT. The genes are TRBV15 and TRBJ1-1; D call uncertain. The CDR3 has 13 amino acids. Germline CDR1 LNHNV, CDR2 YYDKDF (reference sequence). V lost 8 bases and J 5 bases, leaving 15 bases between the germline ends.

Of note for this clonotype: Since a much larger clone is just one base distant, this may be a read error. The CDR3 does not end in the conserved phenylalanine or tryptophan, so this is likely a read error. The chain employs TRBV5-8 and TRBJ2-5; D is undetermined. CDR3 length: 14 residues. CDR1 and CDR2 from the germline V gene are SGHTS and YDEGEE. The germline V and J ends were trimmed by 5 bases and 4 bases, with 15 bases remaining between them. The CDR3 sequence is CASSLLTTPETQYL. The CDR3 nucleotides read TGTGCCAGCAGTCTACTTACCACCCCAGAGACCCAGTACCTC.

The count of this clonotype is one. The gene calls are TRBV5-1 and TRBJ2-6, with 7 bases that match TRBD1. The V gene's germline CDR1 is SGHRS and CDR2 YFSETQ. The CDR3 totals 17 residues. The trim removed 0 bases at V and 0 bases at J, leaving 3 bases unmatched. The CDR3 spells CASSLGQGTSGANVLTF. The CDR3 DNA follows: TGCGCCAGCAGCTTGGGACAGGGAACCTCTGGGGCCAACGTCCTGACTTTC.

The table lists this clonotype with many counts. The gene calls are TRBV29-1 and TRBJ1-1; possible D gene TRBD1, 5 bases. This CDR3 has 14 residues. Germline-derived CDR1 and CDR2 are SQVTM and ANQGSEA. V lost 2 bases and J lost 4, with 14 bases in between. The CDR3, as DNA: TGCAGCGTTGAAAGGATGGGGGTCGGCACTGAAGCTTTCTTT. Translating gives CSVERMGVGTEAFF. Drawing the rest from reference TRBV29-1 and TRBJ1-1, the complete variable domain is SAVISQKPSRDICQRGTSLTIQCQVDSQVTMMFWYRQQPGQSLTLIATANQGSEATYESGFVIDKFPISRPNLTFSTLTVSNMSPEDSSIYLCSVERMGVGTEAFFGQGTRLTVV.

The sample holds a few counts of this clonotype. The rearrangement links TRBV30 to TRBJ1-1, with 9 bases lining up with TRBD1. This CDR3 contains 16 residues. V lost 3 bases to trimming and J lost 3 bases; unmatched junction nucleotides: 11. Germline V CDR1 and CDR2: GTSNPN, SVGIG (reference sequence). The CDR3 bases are TGTGCCTGGAGACGTTCGGGACAGGGTTCTTACACTGAAGCTTTCTTT. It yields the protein CAWRRSGQGSYTEAFF.

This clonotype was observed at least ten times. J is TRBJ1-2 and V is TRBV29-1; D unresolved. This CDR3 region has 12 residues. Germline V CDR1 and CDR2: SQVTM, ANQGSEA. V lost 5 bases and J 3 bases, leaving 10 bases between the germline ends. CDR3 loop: CSVSARDYGYTF. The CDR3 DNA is TGCAGCGTTTCCGCTAGAGACTATGGCTACACCTTC.

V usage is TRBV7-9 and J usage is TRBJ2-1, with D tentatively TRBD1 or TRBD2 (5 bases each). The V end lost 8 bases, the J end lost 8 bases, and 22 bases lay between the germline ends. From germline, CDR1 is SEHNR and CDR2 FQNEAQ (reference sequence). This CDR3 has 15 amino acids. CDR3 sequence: CASGSGAGNLHEQFF. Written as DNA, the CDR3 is TGTGCCAGCGGGAGTGGGGCAGGGAATCTTCATGAGCAGTTCTTC.

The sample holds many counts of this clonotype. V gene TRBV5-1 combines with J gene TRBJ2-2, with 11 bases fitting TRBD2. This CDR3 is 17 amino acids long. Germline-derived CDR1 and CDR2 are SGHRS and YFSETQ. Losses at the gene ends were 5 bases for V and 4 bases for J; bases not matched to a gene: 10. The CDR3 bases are TGCGCCAGCAGTCACCCACTAGCGGGAGATAGCACCGGGGAGCTGTTTTTT. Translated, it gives CASSHPLAGDSTGELFF.

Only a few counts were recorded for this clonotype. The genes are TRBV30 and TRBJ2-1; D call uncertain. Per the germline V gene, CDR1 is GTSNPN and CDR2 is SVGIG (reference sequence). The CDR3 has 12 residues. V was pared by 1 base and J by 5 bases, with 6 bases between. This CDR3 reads CAWSATNNEQFF. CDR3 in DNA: TGTGCCTGGAGTGCCACAAACAATGAGCAGTTCTTC.

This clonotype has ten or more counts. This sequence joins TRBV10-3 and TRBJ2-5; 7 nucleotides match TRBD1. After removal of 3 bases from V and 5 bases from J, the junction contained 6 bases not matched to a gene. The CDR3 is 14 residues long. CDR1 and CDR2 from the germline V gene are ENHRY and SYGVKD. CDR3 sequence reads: CAISEGGEPETQYF. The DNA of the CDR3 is TGTGCCATCAGTGAAGGGGGCGAGCCGGAGACCCAGTACTTC.

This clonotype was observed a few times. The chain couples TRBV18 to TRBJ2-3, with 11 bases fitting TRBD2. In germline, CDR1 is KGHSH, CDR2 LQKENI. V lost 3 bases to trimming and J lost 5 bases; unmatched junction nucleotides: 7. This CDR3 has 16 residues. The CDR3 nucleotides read TGTGCCAGCTCACCCCCAACTAGCGGGAGTGGAGATACGCAGTATTTT. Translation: CASSPPTSGSGDTQYF.

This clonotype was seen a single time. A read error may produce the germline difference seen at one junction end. This CDR3 reads CASSPDRAYEQCF. CDR3 bases: TGTGCCAGCAGTCCTGACAGGGCCTACGAGCAGTGCTTC. The chain links TRBV27 to TRBJ2-7; 7 nucleotides match TRBD1. The CDR3 spans 13 residues. From germline, CDR1 is MNHEY and CDR2 SMNVEV (reference sequence).

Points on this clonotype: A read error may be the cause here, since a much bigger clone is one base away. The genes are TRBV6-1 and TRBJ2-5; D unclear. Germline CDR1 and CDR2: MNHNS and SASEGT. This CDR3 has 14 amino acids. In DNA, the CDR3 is TGTGCCAGCAGTAACACACTTAACCAAGAGGCCCAGTACTTC. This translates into CASSNTLNQEAQYF.

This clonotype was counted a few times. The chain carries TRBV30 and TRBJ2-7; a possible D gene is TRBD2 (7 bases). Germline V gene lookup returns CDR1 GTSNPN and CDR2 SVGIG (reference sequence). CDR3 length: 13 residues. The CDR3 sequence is CASYRGASYEQYF. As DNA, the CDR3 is TGTGCTTCCTATCGGGGGGCCTCCTACGAGCAGTACTTC.

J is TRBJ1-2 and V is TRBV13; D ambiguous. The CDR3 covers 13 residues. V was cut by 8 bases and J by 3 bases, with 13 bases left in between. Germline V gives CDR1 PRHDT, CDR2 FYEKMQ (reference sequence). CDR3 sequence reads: CASSLVADYGYTF. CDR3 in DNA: TGTGCCAGCTCATTGGTGGCAGACTATGGCTACACCTTC.

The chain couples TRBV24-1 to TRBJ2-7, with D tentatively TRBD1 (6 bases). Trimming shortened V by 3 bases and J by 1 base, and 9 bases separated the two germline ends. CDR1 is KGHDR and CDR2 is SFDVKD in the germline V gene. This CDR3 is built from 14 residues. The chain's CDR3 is CATSDQGKSYEQYF. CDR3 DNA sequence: TGTGCCACCAGTGATCAGGGGAAATCCTACGAGCAGTACTTC.

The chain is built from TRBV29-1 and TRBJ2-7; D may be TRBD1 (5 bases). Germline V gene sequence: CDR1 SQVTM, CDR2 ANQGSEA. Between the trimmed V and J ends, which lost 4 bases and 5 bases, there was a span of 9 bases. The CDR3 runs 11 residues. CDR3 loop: CSVAQGDEQYF. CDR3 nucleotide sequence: TGCAGCGTTGCCCAGGGTGACGAGCAGTACTTC.

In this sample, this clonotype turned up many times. CDR3 loop: CASRGGEGAGQPQHF. CDR3 DNA: TGCGCCAGCAGAGGAGGTGAAGGGGCAGGTCAGCCCCAGCATTTT. This chain connects TRBV10-2 to TRBJ1-5, with D perhaps matching TRBD1 (5 bases). The CDR3 is 15 amino acids. V lost 6 bases and J lost 6, with 18 bases in between. From germline, CDR1 is WSHSY and CDR2 SAAADI.